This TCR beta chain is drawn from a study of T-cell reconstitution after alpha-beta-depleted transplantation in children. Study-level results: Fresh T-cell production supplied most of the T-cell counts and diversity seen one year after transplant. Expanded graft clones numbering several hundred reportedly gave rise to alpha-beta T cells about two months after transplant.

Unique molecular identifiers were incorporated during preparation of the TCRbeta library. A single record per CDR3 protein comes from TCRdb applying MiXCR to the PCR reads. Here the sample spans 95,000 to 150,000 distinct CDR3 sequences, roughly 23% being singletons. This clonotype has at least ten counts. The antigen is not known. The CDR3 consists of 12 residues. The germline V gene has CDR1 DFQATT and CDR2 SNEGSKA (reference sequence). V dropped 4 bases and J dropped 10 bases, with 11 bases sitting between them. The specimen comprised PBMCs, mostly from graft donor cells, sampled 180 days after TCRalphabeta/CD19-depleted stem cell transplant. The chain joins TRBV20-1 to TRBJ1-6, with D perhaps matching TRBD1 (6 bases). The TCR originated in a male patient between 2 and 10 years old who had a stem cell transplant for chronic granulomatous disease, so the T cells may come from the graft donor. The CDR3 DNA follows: TGCAGTGCTACAACAGGGAACTCACCCCTCCACTTT. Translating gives CSATTGNSPLHF.